This T cell receptor beta chain comes out of a study of graft-versus-host responses after intestinal transplantation. Findings and limits, study-wide: GvH clones turned up in recipient marrow; some had shown up first in ileum or blood.

In regard to this clone: The antigen is not known.

The CDR3 totals 14 residues. Germline V lookup: CDR1 SGHAT, CDR2 FQNNGV. Trimming removed 7 bases at V and 2 bases at J, with 13 bases between. Repertoires were generated with immunoSEQ multiplex PCR, while TCRdb's copy carries only in-frame clones and drops some. The repertoire holds 20,000 to 25,000 clones, with approximately 92% as singletons. The sample was PBMCs, taken about 37 weeks after intestinal transplant. This receptor was identified in a human patient who received an intestinal transplant, so some T cells may come from the graft donor. V gene TRBV11-2 combines with J gene TRBJ2-3; D is unresolved. CDR3 coding DNA: TGTGCCAGCACCTCCTATTTAAACACAGATACGCAGTATTTT. It translates to CASTSYLNTDTQYF.